One and the same sample provided the 26 T cell receptor beta chains below, sequenced in a study of PD-1 blockade in classical Hodgkin lymphoma. The protocol was immunoSEQ multiplex PCR, while the TCRdb copy is restricted to in-frame clones and leaves out a portion. The sample holds 95,000 to 100,000 clones, about 89% seen once. With no exception, relapse followed autologous stem cell transplantation in all patients, and brentuximab vedotin exposure varied. The sample in question was peripheral blood mononuclear cells (PBMCs), obtained before the second cycle of nivolumab. The receptors originated from a human donor with classical Hodgkin lymphoma.

This sequence joins TRBV4-3 and TRBJ1-1; 8 bases map to TRBD1. J was trimmed by 4 bases and V by 1 base; bases with no gene match: 2. The CDR3 is 14 amino acids. The germline gives CDR1 LGHNA, CDR2 YSLEER. The CDR3 nucleotides read TGCGCCAGCAGCCAAGGGACAGGGCGCACTGAAGCTTTCTTT. Translating it yields CASSQGTGRTEAFF.

This chain uses TRBV5-4 with TRBJ2-7; 14 nucleotides match TRBD2. The CDR3 totals 15 residues. The junction had 0 bases not matched to a gene; V was cut back by 0 bases and J by 4 bases. Germline values: CDR1 SGHNT, CDR2 YYREEE (reference sequence). The CDR3 sequence: CASSLGTSGGYEQYF. DNA for the CDR3: TGTGCCAGCAGCTTGGGGACTAGCGGGGGGTACGAGCAGTACTTC.

The gene calls are TRBV5-4 and TRBJ1-3; D is uncertain. Germline V gene data show CDR1 as SGHNT and CDR2 as YYREEE (reference sequence). The ends were cut back, 4 bases at V and 0 bases at J, with 8 bases in the middle. The CDR3 totals 14 residues. CDR3 loop: CASSRALSGNTIYF. In DNA, the CDR3 is TGTGCCAGCAGCCGGGCCCTCTCTGGAAACACCATATATTTT.

The chain combines TRBV7-3 with TRBJ2-5; a weak D match, TRBD2 (6 bases). Germline CDR1 reads SGHTA; CDR2 reads FQGTGA. V shed 1 base and J shed 0 bases, with 9 bases lying between them. The CDR3 consists of 15 residues. CDR3 bases: TGTGCCAGCAGCTTAAACGCGGGGCACCAAGAGACCCAGTACTTC. Translated, it gives CASSLNAGHQETQYF.

A remark on this clone: Other DNA sequences within the sample encode an identical CDR3. The rearrangement joins TRBV18 to TRBJ2-3; perhaps TRBD2 as D (5 bases). V lost 2 bases to trimming and J lost 1 base, with 10 bases between them. CDR3 length: 15 residues. Germline values: CDR1 KGHSH, CDR2 LQKENI. This CDR3 is CASSPRSGRTDTQYF. The CDR3 nucleotides read TGTGCCAGCTCACCAAGGAGCGGTCGCACAGATACGCAGTATTTT. Supplemented by reference TRBV18 and TRBJ2-3, the full variable domain reads NAGVMQNPRHLVRRRGQEARLRCSPMKGHSHVYWYRQLPEEGLKFMVYLQKENIIDESGMPKERFSAEFPKEGPSILRIQQVVRGDSAAYFCASSPRSGRTDTQYFGPGTRLTVL.

The rearrangement links TRBV5-3 to TRBJ1-2, with TRBD1 identical over 9 bases. TRBV5-3 is designated an ORF whose function remains uncertain. The trim removed 4 bases at V and 0 bases at J, leaving 7 bases unmatched. The CDR3 runs 16 residues. The CDR3, as DNA: TGTGCCAGAAGCGAGCCTTACAGGGGGCCTAACTATGGCTACACCTTC. Its translation: CARSEPYRGPNYGYTF.

J is TRBJ1-4 and V is TRBV27; D uncertain. V was trimmed by 2 bases and J by 12 bases, leaving 16 bases between them. This CDR3 spans 14 amino acids. The germline gives CDR1 MNHEY, CDR2 SMNVEV (reference sequence). CDR3 sequence reads: CASSLTAVHVELFF. In DNA form, the CDR3 reads TGTGCCAGCAGTTTAACGGCAGTACATGTAGAACTGTTTTTT.

The chain is built from TRBV4-1 and TRBJ1-2, with TRBD1 identical over 9 bases. V was clipped by 4 bases and J by 4 bases; unmatched bases: 4. Germline V CDR1 and CDR2: MGHRA, YSYEKL. The CDR3 is 14 amino acids. The CDR3 reads CASSRDREIYGYTF. The CDR3 bases are TGCGCCAGCAGCCGGGACAGGGAGATCTATGGCTACACCTTC.

The rearrangement uses TRBV4-3 and TRBJ2-5; 12 bases align to TRBD2. The CDR3 loop spans 18 amino acids. Per germline, CDR1 LGHNA and CDR2 YSLEER. Trimming at V came to 4 bases and at J to 5 bases, leaving 14 bases not matched to a gene. The CDR3 sequence: CASSPGLAGIHGGETQYF. Here the CDR3 DNA reads TGCGCCAGCAGCCCAGGACTAGCGGGGATCCACGGGGGTGAGACCCAGTACTTC.

The chain links TRBV4-2 to TRBJ2-5; 9 nucleotides agree with TRBD2. The CDR3 loop spans 15 amino acids. Germline-derived CDR1 and CDR2 are LGHNA and YNFKEQ. Trimming removed 4 bases from V and 4 bases from J; junction bases left unmatched: 7. The CDR3 here is CASSPSSAGGETQYF. CDR3 nucleotides: TGTGCCAGCAGCCCCTCGTCAGCGGGGGGAGAGACCCAGTACTTC.

The chain has TRBV7-7 and TRBJ2-2; no clear D. CDR1 SSHAT and CDR2 FNYEAQ come from the germline V gene (reference sequence). The CDR3 covers 14 residues. Trimming stripped 3 bases from V and 3 bases from J, with 8 bases between. The CDR3 DNA is TGTGCCAGCAGCTTGGACGGACACACCGGGGAGCTGTTTTTT. It codes for CASSLDGHTGELFF.

The count of this clone is one. J is TRBJ1-2 and V is TRBV7-2; D unclear. CDR3 length equals 15 residues. Trimming cost V 5 bases and J 6 bases, with 19 bases left between them. Germline V gene data show CDR1 as SGHTA and CDR2 as FQGNSA. The CDR3 sequence is CASSPTSPSSHGYTF. Here the CDR3 DNA reads TGTGCCAGCAGCCCTACCTCCCCGAGTAGTCATGGCTACACCTTC.

The chain links TRBV6-6 to TRBJ1-2; D ambiguous. V was shortened by 8 bases and J by 4 bases, with 17 bases between the two germline ends. The CDR3 has 14 residues. Germline CDR1 reads MNHNY; CDR2 reads SVGAGI (reference sequence). CDR3: CASQQGWGTYGYTF. The DNA of the CDR3 is TGTGCCAGCCAGCAAGGGTGGGGAACCTATGGCTACACCTTC.

The gene calls are TRBV5-1 and TRBJ2-7; D uncertain. Deletions cut 1 base from V and 3 bases from J, with 11 bases between. Per the germline V gene, CDR1 is SGHRS and CDR2 is YFSETQ. This CDR3 comprises 14 residues. The chain's CDR3 is CASSLRGLGYEQYF. Written as DNA, the CDR3 is TGCGCCAGCAGCTTGCGCGGTTTGGGCTACGAGCAGTACTTC.

This chain joins TRBV6-1 and TRBJ1-3; D is possibly TRBD1 (5 bases). V lost 11 bases to trimming and J lost 0 bases, with 17 bases between them. Germline V lookup: CDR1 MNHNS, CDR2 SASEGT. The CDR3 has 15 amino acids. This CDR3 reads CASGTGRSSGNTIYF. CDR3 DNA sequence: TGTGCCTCTGGGACGGGCAGGTCCTCTGGAAACACCATATATTTT.

This chain links TRBV2 with TRBJ2-7; 10 bases are a match to TRBD2. The CDR3 sequence is 15 residues long. V lost 3 bases to trimming and J lost 4 bases; unmatched junction nucleotides: 6. CDR1 is SNHLY, CDR2 FYNNEI, per germline. The CDR3 sequence is CASSELAGERYEQYF. The CDR3 coding sequence is TGTGCCAGCAGTGAGCTAGCGGGGGAGAGGTACGAGCAGTACTTC.

The chain employs TRBV6-5 and TRBJ2-1; TRBD1 matches at 9 bases. Per the germline V gene, CDR1 is MNHEY and CDR2 is SVGAGI. J lost 7 bases, V lost 2 bases, and 6 bases had no gene match. The CDR3 contains 15 residues. This chain's CDR3 is CASSYLGQGSNEQFF. The CDR3 bases are TGTGCCAGCAGTTACCTCGGACAGGGGTCGAATGAGCAGTTCTTC.

V gene TRBV19 combines with J gene TRBJ1-2; 7 nucleotides match TRBD1. Germline lookup yields CDR1 LNHDA and CDR2 SQIVND (reference sequence). CDR3 size: 13 residues. V dropped 3 bases and J dropped 6; count of bases not matched to a gene: 4. The CDR3 nucleotides read TGTGCCAGTAGTATCGGACAGGTAGATGGCTACACCTTC. Translation: CASSIGQVDGYTF.

This chain joins TRBV28 and TRBJ1-1; 7 bases are shared with TRBD1. Unmatched junction bases numbered 15, after V lost 7 bases and J lost 10 bases. The CDR3 consists of 14 residues. Germline lookup yields CDR1 MDHEN and CDR2 SYDVKM. The CDR3, as DNA: TGTGCCAGCAAACAACTAACAGGGGATCTAGTAGCTTTCTTT. Protein: CASKQLTGDLVAFF.

V is TRBV7-3 and J is TRBJ2-5; D is unclear. This CDR3 has 13 amino acids. CDR1 is SGHTA and CDR2 is FQGTGA in the germline V gene. V dropped 2 bases and J dropped 7 bases, with 11 bases sitting between them. The CDR3 here is CASSLVGLGTQYF. The CDR3 bases are TGTGCCAGCAGCTTAGTTGGCTTGGGGACCCAGTACTTC.

The chain is built from TRBV19 and TRBJ2-3; D is unresolved. V gave up 1 base and J gave up 8 bases, with 13 bases separating them. Germline V gene data show CDR1 as LNHDA and CDR2 as SQIVND (reference sequence). CDR3 length: 14 residues. CDR3: CASSIGRAGGTQYF. The CDR3 DNA reads as TGTGCCAGTAGTATAGGGCGTGCCGGCGGTACGCAGTATTTT.

The chain carries TRBV25-1 and TRBJ1-2, with 9 bases fitting TRBD1. The germline gives CDR1 MGHDK, CDR2 SYGVNS. This CDR3 comprises 15 residues. Losses at the gene ends were 6 bases for V and 7 bases for J; bases not matched to a gene: 12. DNA of the CDR3: TGTGCCAGCAGAGAGACAGGGGGAAAAATAAGTGGCTACACCTTC. Amino acids: CASRETGGKISGYTF.

This clone was recorded once. The rearrangement links TRBV30 to TRBJ1-1; TRBD1 agrees at 8 bases. Unmatched junction bases numbered 16, after V lost 4 bases and J lost 3 bases. The CDR3 consists of 17 residues. Germline V gives CDR1 GTSNPN, CDR2 SVGIG (reference sequence). CDR3 residues: CAWTRDRFFSMYTEAFF. For the CDR3, the DNA is TGTGCCTGGACCCGGGACAGGTTCTTTTCTATGTACACTGAAGCTTTCTTT. The full variable domain, with the rest looked up from reference TRBV30 and TRBJ1-1, is SQTIHQWPATLVQPVGSPLSLECTVEGTSNPNLYWYRQAAGRGLQLLFYSVGIGQISSEVPQNLSASRPQDRQFILSSKKLLLSDSGFYLCAWTRDRFFSMYTEAFFGQGTRLTVV.

The chain employs TRBV28 and TRBJ1-1, with TRBD1 as a possible D gene (5 bases). CDR1 and CDR2 from the germline V gene are MDHEN and SYDVKM. This CDR3 has 14 residues. The V and J ends lost 10 bases and 5 bases respectively, with 20 bases between them. CDR3 sequence reads: CATRWWQGLTEAFF. The DNA for the CDR3 is TGTGCCACCCGGTGGTGGCAGGGATTGACTGAAGCTTTCTTT.

This clone turned up a few times. The genes are TRBV30 and TRBJ1-2, with TRBD1 matching over 12 bases. V was clipped by 8 bases and J by 3 bases; unmatched bases: 10. This CDR3 has 15 amino acids. Germline CDR1 reads GTSNPN; CDR2 reads SVGIG (reference sequence). The chain's CDR3 is CARRDRGLVDYGYTF. The CDR3 DNA reads TGTGCCCGCCGGGACAGGGGGCTCGTTGACTATGGCTACACCTTC.

This clone was counted once. This sequence joins TRBV7-8 and TRBJ2-3; 7 nucleotides agree with TRBD2. J lost 5 bases, V lost 1 base, and 3 bases had no gene match. The CDR3 spans 14 residues. The germline gives CDR1 SGHVS, CDR2 FQNEAQ. The CDR3 reads CASSLGTRRDTQYF. The CDR3 DNA is TGTGCCAGCAGCTTAGGGACTAGAAGAGATACGCAGTATTTT.